Below, 20 T cell receptor beta chains from the same sample are listed, as sequenced in a study of regulatory T cells in long-lasting Graves disease (dated by TCRdb to about 2021). The time point label, as the study defines it: newly diagnosed GD, antithyroid drugs for less than 3 months. RNA was extracted from PBMCs in TRIzol for both TCR sequencing and RNA sequencing. Library preparation used multiplex PCR. For sequencing, an Illumina HiSeq 4000 was employed. TCR beta libraries were built with iRepertoire HTBI primers and Arm-PCR amplification of CDR3 regions. TCRdb applied fastp at Q25 and MiXCR to the public reads, then kept only in-frame beta chains. Entries that share a CDR3 protein sequence are merged under the most common genes and DNA. In all, the sample holds around 250,000 distinct CDR3 sequences, and more than 15% of those were seen once. The ten largest clones represent around 15% of the sample.

The same specimen was also included in a second study, on T cells in Graves' hyperthyroidism and ophthalmopathy.

Sequenced material: peripheral blood mononuclear cells (PBMCs), taken at new diagnosis, from a patient treated with antithyroid drugs. The receptors here all came from a woman aged 25 to 39 with Graves disease. Donor details come from another sample of the same person, matched by shared clones.

This clonotype occurred many times. This chain joins TRBV6-1 and TRBJ1-4; D remains ambiguous. Trimming shortened V by 6 bases and J by 9 bases, and 17 bases separated the two germline ends. The CDR3 is 14 residues long. Germline V gives CDR1 MNHNS, CDR2 SASEGT. This CDR3 is CASRNPEGGKKLFF. CDR3 nucleotides: TGTGCCAGCAGGAATCCCGAGGGAGGGAAAAAACTGTTTTTT.

This clonotype has a count of ten or more. The chain joins TRBV4-2 to TRBJ2-1; D ambiguous. CDR3 length: 16 amino acids. V was cut by 1 base and J by 1 base, with 11 bases left in between. Germline V CDR1 and CDR2: LGHNA, YNFKEQ. The CDR3 region has the DNA TGTGCCAGCAGCCAAGGTGGCGACGATTCCTACAATGAGCAGTTCTTC. It specifies CASSQGGDDSYNEQFF.

The CDR3 spells CASSSGTGSSPLHF. The CDR3 coding sequence is TGTGCCAGCAGCTCCGGGACAGGGAGTTCACCCCTCCACTTT. The V and J genes are TRBV5-6 and TRBJ1-6; 9 bases align to TRBD1. Unmatched junction bases numbered 4, after V lost 3 bases and J lost 9 bases. Germline V gene lookup returns CDR1 SGHDT and CDR2 YYEEEE. The CDR3 is 14 residues long.

The gene calls are TRBV5-1 and TRBJ2-2; 7 positions agree with TRBD2. Germline V gene sequence: CDR1 SGHRS, CDR2 YFSETQ. There are 19 residues in the CDR3. With V trimmed by 7 bases and J by 1 base, 19 bases remained unmatched. CDR3 protein: CASRRGKLSMGVNTGELFF. The CDR3 DNA sequence: TGCGCCAGCCGGCGGGGGAAATTGAGCATGGGGGTGAACACCGGGGAGCTGTTTTTT.

The rearrangement uses TRBV20-1 and TRBJ2-1; tentative D call: TRBD1 (5 bases). The V and J ends lost 6 bases and 2 bases respectively, with 8 bases between them. This CDR3 comprises 12 residues. Germline CDR1 reads DFQATT; CDR2 reads SNEGSKA (reference sequence). The CDR3 nucleotides are TGCAGTGCCCCAGGGCCCTACAATGAGCAGTTCTTC. It translates to CSAPGPYNEQFF.

Remarks on this clonotype: One base separates it from a far larger clone, so it is likely a read error. The V gene is TRBV7-2, the J gene TRBJ2-1; TRBD1 might be the D (6 bases). The J call may be wrong; the DNA end is better matched by TRBJ2-5. CDR1 and CDR2 from the germline V gene are SGHTA and FQGNSA. This CDR3 has 13 amino acids. CDR3 coding DNA: TGTGTCAGCAGCCGCAGGGGTGGGGAGACCCAGTACTTC. Translation gives CVSSRRGGETQYF.

V gene TRBV9 combines with J gene TRBJ1-6; the D gene is possibly TRBD1 (5 bases). The V end was cut by 0 bases, the J end by 7 bases, with 8 bases between. Germline V CDR1 and CDR2: SGDLS, YYNGEE. The CDR3 loop spans 14 amino acids. The CDR3 here is CASSVGQTNSPLHF. CDR3 sequence (DNA): TGTGCCAGCAGCGTAGGACAGACAAATTCACCCCTCCACTTT.

This clonotype was observed at least ten times. J is TRBJ1-4 and V is TRBV14, with TRBD1 matching over 9 bases. This CDR3 has 14 amino acids. V lost 4 bases, J lost 6 bases, and 3 bases stayed unmatched. CDR1 is SGHDN and CDR2 is FVKESK in the germline V gene. In DNA, the CDR3 is TGTGCCAGCAGCCGGGGACAGGGCGATGAAAAACTGTTTTTT. The encoded protein is CASSRGQGDEKLFF.

For this clonotype: A far larger clone lies a single base away; this is likely a read error. The V and J genes are TRBV7-2 and TRBJ1-3; D remains unclear. Trimming took off 1 base at V and 8 bases at J, with 12 bases between the two ends. This CDR3 has 14 amino acids. The germline V gene encodes CDR1 SGHTA and CDR2 FQGNSA. Here the CDR3 reads CASSLEAGGDTIYF. CDR3 bases: TGTGCCAGCAGCTTAGAGGCAGGAGGAGACACCATATATTTT.

This clonotype was seen ten or more times. The chain has TRBV5-1 and TRBJ1-3; D gene ambiguous. The CDR3 loop spans 12 amino acids. Germline CDR1 and CDR2: SGHRS and YFSETQ. Deletions cut 5 bases from V and 7 bases from J, with 10 bases between. CDR3 coding DNA: TGCGCCAGCAGAGGCACCGGGAACACCATATATTTT. Amino acid sequence: CASRGTGNTIYF.

This clonotype was seen repeatedly, ten times or more. The CDR3 bases are TGCGCCAGCAGCTTGGCGGACGGGGGCGCTAACTATGGCTACACCTTC. Translation gives CASSLADGGANYGYTF. This sequence joins TRBV5-1 and TRBJ1-2; D possibly corresponds to TRBD1 (6 bases). V was shortened by 0 bases and J by 0 bases, with 12 bases between the two germline ends. CDR3 length: 16 amino acids. Germline values: CDR1 SGHRS, CDR2 YFSETQ.

In its sample, this clonotype was seen many times. The rearrangement joins TRBV2 to TRBJ2-7, with 8 bases identical to TRBD1. Losses at the gene ends were 6 bases for V and 3 bases for J; bases not matched to a gene: 7. Germline values: CDR1 SNHLY, CDR2 FYNNEI. CDR3 length: 14 amino acids. This CDR3 is CASRPQGAVYEQYF. DNA for the CDR3: TGTGCCAGCAGACCGCAGGGGGCCGTCTACGAGCAGTACTTC.

This clonotype has at least ten counts. The rearrangement joins TRBV3-1 to TRBJ2-2; D is unclear. V was clipped by 4 bases and J by 9 bases, with 12 bases between them. CDR3 length: 13 amino acids. Germline V gives CDR1 LGHDT, CDR2 YNNKEL (reference sequence). CDR3 bases: TGTGCCAGCAGCCCCCCAACCGTCCGGGAGCTGTTTTTT. The encoded protein is CASSPPTVRELFF.

The table lists this clonotype with many counts. This rearrangement joins TRBV6-1 to TRBJ2-5; 12 bases align to TRBD2. CDR1 MNHNS and CDR2 SASEGT come from the germline V gene. This CDR3 has 15 amino acids. The ends lost 0 bases at V and 5 bases at J; junction bases unmatched: 1. CDR3 DNA sequence: TGTGCCAGCAGTGAAGCCACTAGCGGGGGGGAGACCCAGTACTTC. It specifies CASSEATSGGETQYF.

As for this clonotype: This likely reflects a read error, since a far larger clone is one base away. Without the conserved terminal phenylalanine or tryptophan, this CDR3 likely stems from a read error. This chain connects TRBV12-3 or TRBV12-4 to TRBJ1-2, with D maybe TRBD1 (5 bases). The CDR3 totals 14 residues. The germline V and J ends were trimmed by 4 bases and 6 bases, with 15 bases remaining between them. The CDR3 DNA reads as TGTGCCAGCAGTTACCGGGACGCCTGGGATGGCTACACCCTC. Translating it yields CASSYRDAWDGYTL.

The genes are TRBV4-2 and TRBJ2-5; D assignment may be TRBD1 or TRBD2 (5 bases each). The V end lost 1 base, the J end lost 9 bases, and 15 bases lay between the germline ends. Germline V gene data show CDR1 as LGHNA and CDR2 as YNFKEQ. The CDR3 has 14 residues. CDR3 in amino acids: CASSQVGTTDSQYF. The CDR3 DNA sequence: TGTGCCAGCAGCCAAGTGGGGACCACAGATTCCCAGTACTTC.

This clonotype was observed at least ten times. J is TRBJ2-5 and V is TRBV18; TRBD1 is a possible D gene (5 bases). This CDR3 contains 13 residues. Trimming removed 2 bases at V and 4 bases at J, with 8 bases between. Germline CDR1 and CDR2: KGHSH and LQKENI. The CDR3 loop reads CASSPGQRETQYF. The CDR3 DNA sequence: TGTGCCAGCTCACCAGGACAAAGAGAGACCCAGTACTTC.

This clonotype was counted ten times or more. The chain combines TRBV12-3 or TRBV12-4 with TRBJ2-3, with 9 positions matching TRBD1. Trimming took 4 bases from V and 2 from J; bases not matched to a gene: 4. CDR3 length: 15 amino acids. Written as DNA, the CDR3 is TGTGCCAGCAGTTCGGGACAGGGATCCACAGATACGCAGTATTTT. Protein: CASSSGQGSTDTQYF.

This clonotype has a handful of counts. The genes are TRBV4-1 and TRBJ1-2; no firm D call. Trimming removed 1 base from V and 6 bases from J, with 12 bases in between. This CDR3 has 14 amino acids. Germline V gene data show CDR1 as MGHRA and CDR2 as YSYEKL. The CDR3 spells CASSQARSSDGYTF. As DNA, the CDR3 is TGCGCCAGCAGCCAAGCACGATCGAGCGATGGCTACACCTTC.

This clonotype was seen many times. Here the CDR3 reads CASSSHRGANTGELFF. In nucleotides, the CDR3 is TGTGCCAGCAGCTCTCACAGGGGCGCGAACACCGGGGAGCTGTTTTTT. The chain uses TRBV11-3 and TRBJ2-2; 7 positions match TRBD1. The CDR3 consists of 16 residues. J was trimmed by 0 bases and V by 4 bases; bases with no gene match: 5. Germline assignment: CDR1 SGHNT and CDR2 YENEEA.